A single sample gave rise to the 30 T cell receptor beta chains below, sequenced in a study of read filtering for tumor transcriptome and immune sequencing. From about 0.4 ug of RNA, a library with molecular barcoded alpha/delta and beta/gamma adaptors was made. TCRdb processed the reads anew with MiXCR; each CDR3 protein has one entry. The table shows 25,000 to 35,000 distinct CDR3 sequences, with around 18% occurring only once. The sequenced material came from a population of CD138-negative cells sorted from bone marrow. These receptor sequences come from a donor aged 40 or older with multiple myeloma.

This clonotype rates as medium-sized (0.01 to 0.1%). The CDR3 nucleotides are TGTGCCTGGAGTGGAGGCGGAGTAGGGGTTTTGGATGAGCAGTTCTTC. Amino acid sequence: CAWSGGGVGVLDEQFF. The gene calls are TRBV30 and TRBJ2-1; D possibly corresponds to TRBD1 (5 bases). The germline V and J ends were trimmed by 1 base and 8 bases, with 21 bases remaining between them. Germline assignment: CDR1 GTSNPN and CDR2 SVGIG (reference sequence). This CDR3 is built from 16 residues.

The table lists this clonotype with a few counts. A much larger clone differs by one base, so this may be a read error. The CDR3 DNA follows: TGCGGCGGAACCTCTAATGAGCAGTCCTTC. Its protein product is CGGTSNEQSF. The V call is TRBV29-1, the J call TRBJ2-1; D not certain. The CDR3 runs to 10 residues. Germline lookup yields CDR1 SQVTM and CDR2 ANQGSEA.

In this sample, this clonotype turned up a few times. This may stem from a read error, because a much larger clone lies one nucleotide away. The chain uses TRBV4-1 and TRBJ2-5; 7 nucleotides match TRBD2. The CDR3 contains 15 residues. CDR1 is MGHRA and CDR2 is YSYEKL in the germline V gene. Here the CDR3 DNA reads TGCGCCAACAGCCAAGATCCCGGGAGGAGCAAGACCCAGTACTTC. Translated, it gives CANSQDPGRSKTQYF.

This clonotype has a count of ten or more. V usage is TRBV20-1 and J usage is TRBJ1-4, with 11 bases fitting TRBD1. The germline CDR1 and CDR2 sequences are DFQATT and SNEGSKA (reference sequence). The CDR3 covers 13 residues. V gave up 6 bases and J gave up 7 bases; unmatched junction bases: 4. In nucleotides, the CDR3 is TGCAGTGCGGACAGGGGGCGCGGTGAAAAACTGTTTTTT. Its translation: CSADRGRGEKLFF.

This clonotype was seen repeatedly, ten times or more. The gene calls are TRBV6-5 and TRBJ2-5; no clear D gene. There are 11 residues in the CDR3. CDR1 is MNHEY, CDR2 SVGAGI, per germline. Trimming stripped 7 bases from V and 5 bases from J, with 8 bases between. The CDR3 region has the DNA TGTGCCAGCACGATAGGGGAGACCCAGTACTTC. It encodes CASTIGETQYF.

This clonotype has a handful of counts. This rearrangement joins TRBV7-2 to TRBJ2-1, with TRBD2 identical over 7 bases. The V gene end was trimmed by 5 bases and the J gene end by 13 bases; junction bases not matched to a gene: 17. The CDR3 has 15 amino acids. Germline values: CDR1 SGHTA, CDR2 FQGNSA. The CDR3: CASSLNGGGGSFQFF. The CDR3, as DNA: TGTGCCAGCAGCCTCAACGGTGGCGGGGGTTCCTTCCAGTTCTTC.

This clonotype appeared many times. The genes are TRBV2 and TRBJ2-2; no definite D call. V was shortened by 4 bases and J by 8 bases, with 14 bases between the two germline ends. This CDR3 contains 14 residues. CDR1 and CDR2 (germline): SNHLY, FYNNEI. CDR3: CASSGKASEGELFF. The CDR3 nucleotides are TGTGCCAGCAGTGGTAAGGCCTCCGAGGGGGAGCTGTTTTTT.

J is TRBJ1-2 and V is TRBV29-1, with 9 bases identical to TRBD1. CDR3 length: 16 amino acids. J was trimmed by 6 bases and V by 7 bases; bases with no gene match: 18. Germline loops: CDR1 SQVTM, CDR2 ANQGSEA. The CDR3 sequence is CSAEIGFLQGAHGYTF. The DNA for the CDR3 is TGCAGCGCCGAAATCGGCTTCTTACAGGGGGCCCATGGCTACACCTTC.

This clonotype appeared many times. This may arise from a read error, as a much more abundant clone is one base away. The V call is TRBV5-1, the J call TRBJ2-1, with 9 bases that match TRBD1. Germline CDR1 and CDR2: SGHRS and YFSETQ. The CDR3 loop spans 14 amino acids. The CDR3 loop is CASSPRTGVNEQSF. CDR3 nucleotide sequence: TGCGCCAGCAGCCCCAGGACAGGGGTCAATGAGCAGTCCTTC.

As for this clonotype: The conserved phenylalanine or tryptophan normally closing the CDR3 is absent here, so this likely arose from a read error. The limits of the CDR3 on the DNA are not certain, so only TCRdb's listed CDR3 is given. The chain couples TRBV29-1 to TRBJ2-5; the table's D call, TRBD1, has no DNA check behind it. Germline V gene sequence: CDR1 SQVTM, CDR2 ANQGSEA. The CDR3 has 12 residues if both end residues are counted. This chain's CDR3 is CSGDSGRETHYI.

This clonotype has at least ten counts. The V gene is TRBV7-9, the J gene TRBJ2-3, with D perhaps matching TRBD1 or TRBD2 (5 bases each). Trimming took off 5 bases at V and 2 bases at J, with 14 bases between the two ends. The CDR3 is 15 amino acids. CDR1 is SEHNR, CDR2 FQNEAQ, per germline (reference sequence). The CDR3 nucleotides are TGTGCCAGCAGCCCATCGGGGACCCTCACAGATACGCAGTATTTT. Translating it yields CASSPSGTLTDTQYF.

This clonotype was recorded a few times. The chain couples TRBV6-2 or TRBV6-3 to TRBJ1-5; a weak D match, TRBD1 (6 bases). The CDR3 is 15 amino acids. Germline CDR1 MNHEY, CDR2 SVGEGT. Trimming removed 2 bases at V and 2 bases at J, with 10 bases between. The CDR3 DNA reads as TGTGCCAGCAGTTACGGAACAGGGCGCAATCAGCCCCAGCATTTT. This translates into CASSYGTGRNQPQHF.

This clonotype came up many times. This chain connects TRBV6-6 to TRBJ2-1; 7 nucleotides line up with TRBD1. The CDR3 is made up of 12 amino acids. Germline CDR1 MNHNY, CDR2 SVGAGI (reference sequence). J gave up 8 bases and V 6 bases, and 4 bases lay outside the gene matches. The CDR3: CASRTGRDEQFF. In nucleotides, the CDR3 is TGTGCCAGCAGGACAGGGCGGGATGAGCAGTTCTTC.

Notes on this clonotype: No conserved phenylalanine or tryptophan is present at the end of the CDR3, so a read error is the likely explanation. No DNA is shown, since the ends of the CDR3 on it are uncertain; the CDR3 is the one TCRdb lists. This sequence joins TRBV5-1 and TRBJ2-1; TRBD2 reflects the table's D call only, with no check against the DNA. The germline V gene encodes CDR1 SGHRS and CDR2 YFSETQ. The CDR3 region is 16 residues in length, termini included. The CDR3 is CASSSSGGNSYNEQSL.

The sample holds many counts of this clonotype. The chain employs TRBV6-5 and TRBJ2-1; D tentatively fits TRBD1 or TRBD2 (5 bases each). With 8 bases removed from V and 15 bases from J, the gap between germline ends came to 17 bases. CDR3 length equals 11 residues. Germline loops: CDR1 MNHEY, CDR2 SVGAGI. The CDR3 nucleotides are TGTGCCAGCGGGGGAATTGAAAAGCTGTTCTTC. The encoded protein is CASGGIEKLFF.

The sample holds many counts of this clonotype. V usage is TRBV28 and J usage is TRBJ2-5; no reliable D call. The CDR3 sequence is 14 residues long. Germline V gives CDR1 MDHEN, CDR2 SYDVKM. Trimming stripped 3 bases from V and 1 base from J, with 9 bases between. The CDR3 DNA sequence: TGTGCCAGCAGTTTGACACAGAGCCAAGAGACCCAGTACTTC. It translates to CASSLTQSQETQYF.

This clonotype came up many times. The V gene is TRBV29-1, the J gene TRBJ2-5, with 10 bases identical to TRBD2. V shed 5 bases, J shed 5 bases, and the junction held 5 bases outside the gene matches. This CDR3 region has 13 residues. Germline V gene lookup returns CDR1 SQVTM and CDR2 ANQGSEA. As DNA, the CDR3 is TGCAGCGTTCTAGCGGGGGTCGGTGAGACCCAGTACTTC. Its protein is CSVLAGVGETQYF.

This clonotype showed up many times. This chain uses TRBV7-2 with TRBJ2-3; no reliable D call. Germline loops: CDR1 SGHTA, CDR2 FQGNSA. The CDR3 sequence is 13 residues long. V lost 5 bases and J lost 3, with 9 bases in between. CDR3 loop: CASSLEATDTQYF. DNA for the CDR3: TGTGCCAGCAGCCTGGAAGCGACAGATACGCAGTATTTT.

The J gene is TRBJ1-4, the V gene TRBV7-6, with 11 bases that match TRBD1. Germline V gene data show CDR1 as SGHVS and CDR2 as FNYEAQ. Losses at the gene ends were 2 bases for V and 6 bases for J; bases not matched to a gene: 5. The CDR3 totals 16 residues. CDR3 amino acids: CASSLPGQGAHEKLFF. CDR3 nucleotides: TGTGCCAGCAGCTTACCCGGACAGGGGGCTCATGAAAAACTGTTTTTT.

Many counts were recorded for this clonotype. The V and J genes are TRBV10-3 and TRBJ2-5, with 10 bases fitting TRBD2. Germline V gene data show CDR1 as ENHRY and CDR2 as SYGVKD. The CDR3 consists of 14 residues. V lost 2 bases, J lost 5 bases, and 2 bases stayed unmatched. In nucleotides, the CDR3 is TGTGCCATCAGTGAGCTAGCGGGAGTTGAGACCCAGTACTTC. This codes for CAISELAGVETQYF.

This clonotype was counted many times. This chain connects TRBV3-1 to TRBJ1-5; 9 nucleotides align to TRBD1. V shed 0 bases, J shed 2 bases, and the junction held 2 bases outside the gene matches. This CDR3 comprises 16 residues. Germline CDR1 LGHDT, CDR2 YNNKEL (reference sequence). The CDR3 DNA follows: TGTGCCAGCAGCCAAGAGGGACAGGGAGGCAATCAGCCCCAGCATTTT. Encoded protein: CASSQEGQGGNQPQHF.

This chain connects TRBV6-1 to TRBJ2-1, with 9 positions matching TRBD2. Germline V gene data show CDR1 as MNHNS and CDR2 as SASEGT. V lost 6 bases and J lost 6; bases outside the gene matches: 3. The CDR3 contains 13 residues. The CDR3 DNA follows: TGTGCCAGCAGCCCGGGACTAGCCAATGAGCAGTTCTTC. This encodes CASSPGLANEQFF.

As concerns this clonotype: The junction differs from germline at one of its ends, possibly a read error. The rearrangement links TRBV11-2 to TRBJ2-1, with D possibly matching TRBD1 (6 bases). The length of the CDR3 is 13 residues. Per the germline V gene, CDR1 is SGHAT and CDR2 is FQNNGV. CDR3 in amino acids: CAISSGARDDQFF. The CDR3 DNA follows: TGTGCCATCAGCTCAGGGGCTAGGGATGATCAGTTCTTC.

This clonotype was detected ten times or more. The chain couples TRBV28 to TRBJ2-3; TRBD2 agrees at 10 bases. The CDR3 has 19 amino acids. The germline V gene encodes CDR1 MDHEN and CDR2 SYDVKM. After removal of 3 bases from V and 1 base from J, the junction contained 13 bases not matched to a gene. DNA for the CDR3: TGTGCCAGCAGTTTCCCCCCCAATGTGCTAGCGGGAGGCACAGATACGCAGTATTTT. Amino acid sequence: CASSFPPNVLAGGTDTQYF.

This clonotype was detected many times. The chain is built from TRBV6-6 and TRBJ2-6, with TRBD1 as a possible D gene (5 bases). V lost 7 bases, J lost 2 bases, and 9 bases lay in between. Germline loops: CDR1 MNHNY, CDR2 SVGAGI (reference sequence). The CDR3 runs 14 residues. CDR3 loop: CASIPDTGANVLTF. As DNA, the CDR3 is TGTGCCAGCATCCCGGACACTGGGGCCAACGTCCTGACTTTC.

As concerns this clonotype: The junction shows a germline mismatch at one end, possibly a read error. This rearrangement joins TRBV7-2 to TRBJ2-7, with 8 bases that match TRBD2. Per germline, CDR1 SGHTA and CDR2 FQGNSA. This CDR3 has 13 amino acids. DNA of the CDR3: TGTGCCAGCAGCTTGGCGGGGGGCTACGAGCGGTACTTC. Its protein is CASSLAGGYERYF. The whole variable domain, remainder taken from reference TRBV7-2 and TRBJ2-7, is GAGVSQSPSNKVTEKGKDVELRCDPISGHTALYWYRQSLGQGLEFLIYFQGNSAPDKSGLPSDRFSAERTGGSVSTLTIQRTQQEDSAVYLCASSLAGGYERYFGPGTRLTVT.

Turning to this clonotype: This may come from a read error, since a much larger clone is one base off. This chain links TRBV24-1 with TRBJ2-5, with a possible D match to TRBD1 (6 bases). The DNA end is more similar to TRBJ2-1, so the J call may be wrong. Germline V gives CDR1 KGHDR, CDR2 SFDVKD. The CDR3 runs to 13 residues. DNA for the CDR3: TGTGCCACCAGTGATGGACAGTTAGAGACCCAGTTCTTC. Protein: CATSDGQLETQFF.

This rearrangement joins TRBV5-4 to TRBJ2-3; D gene unclear. V was trimmed by 1 base and J by 1 base, leaving 10 bases between them. There are 15 residues in the CDR3. Germline values: CDR1 SGHNT, CDR2 YYREEE (reference sequence). DNA of the CDR3: TGTGCCAGCAGCTTGTCTCTTCTTGGCACAGATACGCAGTATTTT. It codes for CASSLSLLGTDTQYF.

The chain carries TRBV5-1 and TRBJ1-1; the D is unclear. The V and J ends lost 0 bases and 0 bases respectively, with 6 bases between them. The germline CDR1 and CDR2 sequences are SGHRS and YFSETQ. The CDR3 contains 14 residues. CDR3: CASSLVSLNTEAFF. The CDR3 DNA follows: TGCGCCAGCAGCTTGGTGTCCTTGAACACTGAAGCTTTCTTT.

This clonotype was seen at least ten times. This chain connects TRBV2 to TRBJ2-3; 7 nucleotides agree with TRBD2. V lost 6 bases and J lost 1; bases outside the gene matches: 7. This CDR3 region has 15 residues. Per the germline V gene, CDR1 is SNHLY and CDR2 is FYNNEI. The CDR3 here is CASSQRSGGTDTQYF. The CDR3 region has the DNA TGTGCCAGCAGCCAACGGAGCGGGGGCACAGATACGCAGTATTTT.